Listed below are T cell receptor beta chains from one sample, sequenced in a study of T cells after posttransplantation cyclophosphamide. Repertoires were generated with immunoSEQ multiplex PCR, while TCRdb's copy carries only in-frame clones and drops some. The sample records about 22,000 clones, more than 70% being singletons. The specimen comprised PBMCs, sampled after an allogeneic stem cell transplant with a calcineurin inhibitor and methotrexate. The receptor set was obtained from a female patient between 50 and 60 years old who received an allogeneic stem cell transplant from an unrelated donor, was CMV-positive, and had chronic GVHD only. Some T cells may be transferred from the graft donor. CDR3s include the opening cysteine and the closing phenylalanine or tryptophan. A D gene is named only where the DNA matches it firmly. Where a row states a size, it is once, few, many or the class of an expanded clone; other rows omit it.

D: TRBD1
size: -
J: TRBJ2-2
V: TRBV30
DNA: TGTGCCTGGAGTGAGGGACAGCCTACCGGGGAGCTGTTTTTT
CDR3: CAWSEGQPTGELFF

D: -
size: medium-sized
J: TRBJ2-3
V: TRBV28
DNA: TGTGCCAGCAGGGCAGCAGGGGCGAGCACAGATACGCAGTATTTT
CDR3: CASRAAGASTDTQYF

D: TRBD1
size: -
J: TRBJ1-2
V: TRBV10-3
DNA: TGTGCCATCGGACTCCCGGGACAGAGGAGAAACTATGGCTACACCTTC
CDR3: CAIGLPGQRRNYGYTF

D: TRBD2
size: -
J: TRBJ2-1
V: TRBV9
DNA: TGTGCCAGCAGCGTGAGGACTAGCTTATCTGAGCAGTTCTTC
CDR3: CASSVRTSLSEQFF

D: -
size: -
J: TRBJ2-1
V: TRBV14
DNA: TGTGCCAGCAGCAAGTGGAGCAATGAGCAGTTCTTC
CDR3: CASSKWSNEQFF

D: TRBD2
size: -
J: TRBJ2-1
V: TRBV7-3
DNA: TGTGCCAGCAGCCGCCGGGGTAGCGGGATAAACTACAATGAGCAGTTCTTC
CDR3: CASSRRGSGINYNEQFF

D: -
size: -
J: TRBJ2-7
V: TRBV6-5
DNA: TGTGCCAGCAGTTATAATCCTAGAAGAAGGATGGACGAGCAGTACTTC
CDR3: CASSYNPRRRMDEQYF

D: -
size: -
J: TRBJ2-7
V: TRBV7-9
DNA: TGTGCCAGCAGCCCGGTGGAGAACTACGAGCAGTACTTC
CDR3: CASSPVENYEQYF

D: -
size: -
J: TRBJ2-5
V: TRBV18
DNA: TGTGCCAGCTCACCCCTTTCCGGGATGTTTAAAGAGCAGTACTTC
CDR3: CASSPLSGMFKEQYF

D: TRBD2
size: once
J: TRBJ2-2
V: TRBV4-1
DNA: TGCGCCAGCAGCCGGCAGACTAGCGGGAGCCCGAACACCGGGGAGCTGTTTTTT
CDR3: CASSRQTSGSPNTGELFF

D: TRBD1
size: -
J: TRBJ2-7
V: TRBV6-5
DNA: TGTGCCAGCAGGGGACAGGGCACCTACGAGCAGTACTTC
CDR3: CASRGQGTYEQYF

D: TRBD1
size: -
J: TRBJ2-7
V: TRBV30
DNA: TGTGCCTGGAGTGTTGGGACAGTTGGGCAGTACTTC
CDR3: CAWSVGTVGQYF

D: TRBD1
size: -
J: TRBJ2-7
V: TRBV2
DNA: TGTGCCAGCAGTGAAGTGGGACAGGGGGACAACTACGAGCAGTACTTC
CDR3: CASSEVGQGDNYEQYF

D: -
size: few
J: TRBJ2-2
V: TRBV7-2
DNA: TGTGCCAGCAGCTTGAGCCATAACACCGGGGAGCTGTTTTTT
CDR3: CASSLSHNTGELFF

D: TRBD1
size: -
J: TRBJ1-5
V: TRBV7-8
DNA: TGTGCCAGCAGCTTAGGGCGGGGGACAGGGGGCCGGGGACGCAATCAGCCCCAGCATTTT
CDR3: CASSLGRGTGGRGRNQPQHF

D: -
size: -
J: TRBJ1-4
V: TRBV6-5
DNA: TGTGCCAGCAGCCTCCGGAGGTCTAATGAAAAACTGTTTTTT
CDR3: CASSLRRSNEKLFF

D: TRBD2
size: -
J: TRBJ2-3
V: TRBV7-3
DNA: TGTGCCAGCAGCTTAATGACTAGCGGGAGCACAGATACGCAGTATTTT
CDR3: CASSLMTSGSTDTQYF

D: TRBD1
size: once
J: TRBJ2-5
V: TRBV7-8
DNA: TGTGCCAGTCAAATCAGGGGGCGCAGAGAGACCCAGTACTTC
CDR3: CASQIRGRRETQYF

D: -
size: -
J: TRBJ1-5
V: TRBV5-5
DNA: TGTGCCAGCAGCTCGGTTCGGGTTGAAGGCCAGCCCCAGCATTTT
CDR3: CASSSVRVEGQPQHF

D: TRBD1
size: -
J: TRBJ1-1
V: TRBV19
DNA: TGTGCCAGTAGTATCGTGGGACAGGGATATCGGATGGGTGAAGCTTTCTTT
CDR3: CASSIVGQGYRMGEAFF

D: TRBD2
size: -
J: TRBJ2-3
V: TRBV18
DNA: TGTGCCAGCTCACCCCTACGGACTAGCGGGAGAGAGACAGATACGCAGTATTTT
CDR3: CASSPLRTSGRETDTQYF

D: TRBD2
size: -
J: TRBJ2-1
V: TRBV5-6
DNA: TGTGCCAGCAGCTGGGGACTAGCGCCGAGCTCCTACAATGAGCAGTTCTTC
CDR3: CASSWGLAPSSYNEQFF

D: -
size: -
J: TRBJ1-1
V: TRBV28
DNA: TGTGCCAGCAGTGGGGGGTATGAAGCTTTCTTT
CDR3: CASSGGYEAFF

D: -
size: -
J: TRBJ2-5
V: TRBV7-6
DNA: TGTGCCAGCAGCACTTATCCTCGCCTCCAAGAGACCCAGTACTTC
CDR3: CASSTYPRLQETQYF

D: -
size: once
J: TRBJ1-2
V: TRBV5-1
DNA: TGCGCCAGCAGCTTGAGAAGGGGCGGGGGGCACTATGGCTACACCTTC
CDR3: CASSLRRGGGHYGYTF

D: -
size: -
J: TRBJ2-7
V: TRBV5-1
DNA: TGCGCCAGCAGCTTGGCACCCAGGGCCCACCTCTCCTACGAGCAGTACTTC
CDR3: CASSLAPRAHLSYEQYF

D: TRBD2
size: -
J: TRBJ2-3
V: TRBV7-2
DNA: TGTGCCAGCAGCTTAGGGGCTAGCGGGGGGATGGATACGCAGTATTTT
CDR3: CASSLGASGGMDTQYF

D: TRBD1
size: -
J: TRBJ2-3
V: TRBV6-6
DNA: TGTGCCAGCAGTTCCGAGAGAGACAGGGCCGATACGCAGTATTTT
CDR3: CASSSERDRADTQYF

D: TRBD2
size: once
J: TRBJ2-1
V: TRBV7-9
DNA: TGTGCCAGCAGCGCCCGGGACTACTCCAATGAGCAGTTCTTC
CDR3: CASSARDYSNEQFF

D: TRBD2
size: -
J: TRBJ2-2
V: TRBV5-4
DNA: TGTGCCAGCAGCGCATGGACTAGCGGGAAGTCCGGGGAGCTGTTTTTT
CDR3: CASSAWTSGKSGELFF

D: -
size: few
J: TRBJ1-5
V: TRBV5-5
DNA: TGTGCCAGCAGCCCCATAGGGGGGGCGTTGGATCAGCCCCAGCATTTT
CDR3: CASSPIGGALDQPQHF

D: -
size: -
J: TRBJ2-5
V: TRBV19
DNA: TGTGCCAGTAGTATATCCCAAGATAGGGGTGAGACCCAGTACTTC
CDR3: CASSISQDRGETQYF

D: -
size: -
J: TRBJ1-6
V: TRBV5-6
DNA: TGTGCCAGCAGCTTGGATTCGGGGGTTTTCTCACCCCTCCACTTT
CDR3: CASSLDSGVFSPLHF

D: TRBD1
size: -
J: TRBJ2-7
V: TRBV19
DNA: TGTGCCAGTAGTATTGGGACAGGGACGGGCGAGCAGTACTTC
CDR3: CASSIGTGTGEQYF

D: -
size: -
J: TRBJ1-2
V: TRBV19
DNA: TGTGCCAGTAGTATATGGGAGTCCCCTTGGGGCTACACCTTC
CDR3: CASSIWESPWGYTF

D: -
size: -
J: TRBJ1-2
V: TRBV4-1
DNA: TGCGCCAGCAGCCAAGACACAGGGTCGAGCTATGGCTACACCTTC
CDR3: CASSQDTGSSYGYTF

D: TRBD1
size: -
J: TRBJ2-3
V: TRBV18
DNA: TGTGCCAGCTCATTGACGGGACAGCAAAGCACAGATACGCAGTATTTT
CDR3: CASSLTGQQSTDTQYF

D: -
size: -
J: TRBJ2-1
V: TRBV4-1
DNA: TGCGCCAGCAGCCATAGCTATGAGCAGTTCTTC
CDR3: CASSHSYEQFF

D: TRBD1
size: once
J: TRBJ1-2
V: TRBV29-1
DNA: TGCAGCGTTGAATGGGGACAGGGTAACTATGGCTACACCTTC
CDR3: CSVEWGQGNYGYTF

D: -
size: -
J: TRBJ1-1
V: TRBV11-1
DNA: TGTGCCAGCAGCTCCTACCGTGGAGCCAACACTGAAGCTTTCTTT
CDR3: CASSSYRGANTEAFF

D: -
size: -
J: TRBJ2-1
V: TRBV30
DNA: TGTGCCTGGAGTGTAGGCGCGGGACCCTACAATGAGCAGTTCTTC
CDR3: CAWSVGAGPYNEQFF

D: -
size: -
J: TRBJ2-3
V: TRBV9
DNA: TGTGCCAGCAGCCTTAGAGAAGATACGCAGTATTTT
CDR3: CASSLREDTQYF

D: TRBD1
size: once
J: TRBJ2-1
V: TRBV28
DNA: TGTGCCAGCAGTCCCACAGGGGTGTACACCCGCTACAATGAGCAGTTCTTC
CDR3: CASSPTGVYTRYNEQFF

D: -
size: -
J: TRBJ2-7
V: TRBV12-2
DNA: TGTGCAAGTCGCTTAATTTTTCTTAGTTGGGAGGAGCAGTACTTC
CDR3: CASRLIFLSWEEQYF

D: TRBD2
size: -
J: TRBJ2-3
V: TRBV28
DNA: TGTGCCAGCAGTGTCCCCGGGACTAGCGGGAGGAGAGATACGCAGTATTTT
CDR3: CASSVPGTSGRRDTQYF

D: TRBD2
size: -
J: TRBJ2-1
V: TRBV19
DNA: TGTGCCAGTAGTATAGGTCCCCTAGCGGGAGGGTCCCCGTCCATTTATGAGCAGTTCTTC
CDR3: CASSIGPLAGGSPSIYEQFF

D: -
size: -
J: TRBJ2-7
V: TRBV5-1
DNA: TGCGCCAGCAGCTTGATGGCGGAAGAGGGCGAGCAGTACTTC
CDR3: CASSLMAEEGEQYF

D: -
size: -
J: TRBJ1-5
V: TRBV15
DNA: TGTGCCACCAGCAGAGGTATAGCAGGGCCGGGTCAGCCCCAGCATTTT
CDR3: CATSRGIAGPGQPQHF

D: -
size: -
J: TRBJ2-7
V: TRBV2
DNA: TGTGCCAGCAGCACGACAGATTCCTACGAGCAGTACTTC
CDR3: CASSTTDSYEQYF

D: TRBD1
size: -
J: TRBJ2-5
V: TRBV29-1
DNA: TGCAGCGTTGCCCCCCAGGGGGTTCCAGAGACCCAGTACTTC
CDR3: CSVAPQGVPETQYF

D: TRBD1
size: -
J: TRBJ1-3
V: TRBV9
DNA: TGTGCCAGCAGCCCACGACAGGGAGTCTCTGGAAACACCATATATTTT
CDR3: CASSPRQGVSGNTIYF

D: -
size: -
J: TRBJ1-2
V: TRBV14
DNA: TGTGCCAGCAGCCAAGAACAGATTGGCGGCTACACCTTC
CDR3: CASSQEQIGGYTF

D: -
size: -
J: TRBJ2-1
V: TRBV7-9
DNA: TGTGCCAGCAGCACTACTCTTGGAGGGACGCTATACAATGAGCAGTTCTTC
CDR3: CASSTTLGGTLYNEQFF

D: -
size: -
J: TRBJ2-2
V: TRBV2
DNA: TGTGCCAGCAGTGCCCGGGAGCCCGGGGAGCTGTTTTTT
CDR3: CASSAREPGELFF

D: -
size: -
J: TRBJ2-7
V: TRBV9
DNA: TGTGCCAGCAGCGTAGTCCCACGAGGCTCCTACGAGCAGTACTTC
CDR3: CASSVVPRGSYEQYF

D: TRBD1
size: -
J: TRBJ1-6
V: TRBV27
DNA: TGTGCCAGCAGTCCATCCGCCGGGACAGGGCCTTCACCCCTCCACTTT
CDR3: CASSPSAGTGPSPLHF

D: TRBD1
size: once
J: TRBJ1-1
V: TRBV2
DNA: TGTGCCAGCACCGGGACAGGTGAAGCTTTCTTT
CDR3: CASTGTGEAFF

D: -
size: -
J: TRBJ2-5
V: TRBV7-8
DNA: TGTGCCAGCAGCTTAAATCAGGTGGAGACCCAGTACTTC
CDR3: CASSLNQVETQYF